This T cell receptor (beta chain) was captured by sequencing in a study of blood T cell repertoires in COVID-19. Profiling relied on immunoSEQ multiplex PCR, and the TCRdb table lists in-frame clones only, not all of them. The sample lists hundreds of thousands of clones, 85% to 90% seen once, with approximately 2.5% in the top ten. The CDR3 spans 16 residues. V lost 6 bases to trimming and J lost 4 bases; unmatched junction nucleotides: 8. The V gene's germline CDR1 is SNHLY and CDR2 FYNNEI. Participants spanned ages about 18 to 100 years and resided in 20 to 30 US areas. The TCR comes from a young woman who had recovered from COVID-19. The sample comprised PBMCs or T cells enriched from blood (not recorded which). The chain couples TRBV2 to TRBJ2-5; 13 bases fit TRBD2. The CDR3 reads CASRGLAGPRGETQYF. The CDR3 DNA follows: TGTGCCAGCAGGGGACTAGCGGGGCCGAGGGGAGAGACCCAGTACTTC.